The 6 T cell receptor beta chains in this list originate from one sample, sequenced in a study of T cell clonality in common variable immunodeficiency. Clones were sequenced by immunoSEQ multiplex PCR, and TCRdb holds only the in-frame ones, with some missing. The repertoire has more than 35,000 clones, none seen only once; the ten largest take 0.8% to 1%. The sequencing input was peripheral blood mononuclear cells. These receptor sequences come from a person aged 18-70 years in good health.

This clone came up many times. Read coverage stops 3 residues before the CDR3 terminus; the germline J gene supplies the remainder. The gene calls are TRBV5-4 and TRBJ1-4; tentatively, D is TRBD1 (5 bases). V was shortened by 4 bases and J by 5 bases, with 15 bases between the two germline ends. The CDR3 extends over 15 amino acids. Germline loops: CDR1 SGHNT, CDR2 YYREEE (reference sequence). CDR3 in amino acids: CASSQKAGGNEKLFF. CDR3 DNA, as far as it was read: TGTGCCAGCAGCCAAAAAGCGGGGGGGAATGAAAAA.

This clone appeared many times. The read falls 3 residues short of the CDR3 end, and the missing part is taken from the germline J gene. V and J are TRBV5-5 and TRBJ1-1, with D possibly being TRBD1 (5 bases). Trimming left V 3 bases short and J 1 base short, with 10 bases between. There are 14 residues in the CDR3. From germline, CDR1 is SGHKS and CDR2 YYEKEE (reference sequence). The CDR3 sequence: CASSSLGPNTEAFF. The covered CDR3 bases are TGTGCCAGCAGCTCTTTGGGGCCGAACACTGAA.

This clone was seen repeatedly, ten times or more. Read coverage stops 3 residues before the CDR3 terminus; the germline J gene supplies the remainder. This chain joins TRBV30 and TRBJ1-2; tentative D call: TRBD1 (6 bases). With 5 bases removed from V and 2 bases from J, the gap between germline ends came to 9 bases. Germline assignment: CDR1 GTSNPN and CDR2 SVGIG (reference sequence). The CDR3 runs to 12 residues. The CDR3 bases that were read are TGTGCCTGGTCTAGGGGGAACTATGGC. Amino acids: CAWSRGNYG. The entire CDR3 protein is CAWSRGNYGYTF.

This clone was detected many times. The read terminates 3 residues ahead of where the CDR3 ends, so the germline J gene completes it. This chain connects TRBV19 to TRBJ1-2, with D possibly TRBD1 on 5 matching bases. The CDR3 covers 15 residues. Germline CDR1 is LNHDA and CDR2 is SQIVND (reference sequence). Trimming removed 4 bases at V and 4 bases at J, with 16 bases between. CDR3 residues: CASSKGKGSLYGYTF. The sequenced part of the CDR3 DNA is TGTGCCAGTAGTAAGGGGAAAGGAAGTCTCTATGGC.

This clone was detected many times. It may be a read error: a sequence one base away is much more abundant. The read finishes 3 residues shy of the CDR3 end, and the germline J gene is used to complete it. Other DNA variants within this sample encode the same CDR3. This rearrangement joins TRBV27 to TRBJ2-1; D perhaps matches TRBD1 (6 bases). The CDR3 has 14 amino acids. Germline V gene data show CDR1 as MNHEY and CDR2 as SMNVEV (reference sequence). CDR3 protein: CASSLGRGYNEQFF. Partial CDR3 DNA: TGCGCCAGCAGTTTGGGCAGGGGCTACAATGAG.

This clone was found many times. The CDR3 goes on 3 residues after the read ends, and that part is filled in from the germline J gene. This chain joins TRBV6-1 and TRBJ1-1; 10 nucleotides agree with TRBD1. Germline trimming cut 4 bases from V and 4 bases from J; bases unmatched to any gene: 3. CDR3 length: 14 residues. In germline, CDR1 is MNHNS, CDR2 SASEGT. The sequenced CDR3 bases are TGTGCCAGCAGTGGCAGGACAGGGGGCACTGAA. Protein product: CASSGRTGGTE. In full, the CDR3 reads CASSGRTGGTEAFF.